A selection of T cell receptor beta chains follows, all from one sample in a study of CD8 T cells in ankylosing spondylitis. Each CDR3 protein gets one entry after TCRdb re-called the 5' RACE reads with MiXCR. In the table there are about 120,000 distinct CDR3 sequences, roughly 13% of which are singletons. What was sequenced was blood, either unsorted or a sorted T cell fraction (not recorded which). These receptors were obtained from a female donor with ankylosing spondylitis or in good health (not recorded which). Both conserved end residues are part of each CDR3. The D gene is left open where the match is weak. Clone size is given for some rows only: seen once, a few or many times, or a class if the clone is expanded.

v_gene: TRBV6-1
j_gene: TRBJ2-7
len: 14
abundance: NA
d_gene: TRBD2
CDR3nt: TGTGCCAGCAAGAAGGGGACTAGCGCCTACGAGCAGTACTTC
CDR3aa: CASKKGTSAYEQYF

v_gene: TRBV12-3/TRBV12-4
j_gene: TRBJ1-2
len: 14
abundance: many
d_gene: NA
CDR3nt: TGTGCCAGCAGTCCAGACAGGCGCACCTCTGGCTACACCTTC
CDR3aa: CASSPDRRTSGYTF

v_gene: TRBV20-1
j_gene: TRBJ1-1
len: 13
abundance: few
d_gene: NA
CDR3nt: TGCAGTGTCCCGGCGCCGAGTGGCACTGAAGCTTTCTTT
CDR3aa: CSVPAPSGTEAFF

v_gene: TRBV3-1
j_gene: TRBJ2-7
len: 14
abundance: many
d_gene: NA
CDR3nt: TGTGCCAGCAGCCCCACCAGATGGGCCTACGAGCAGTACTTC
CDR3aa: CASSPTRWAYEQYF

v_gene: TRBV5-1
j_gene: TRBJ1-2
len: 15
abundance: many
d_gene: NA
CDR3nt: TGCGCCAGCAGCTTTTCCGGGGTGTGGGGCTATGGCTACACCTTC
CDR3aa: CASSFSGVWGYGYTF

v_gene: TRBV5-6
j_gene: TRBJ1-2
len: 14
abundance: few
d_gene: NA
CDR3nt: TGTGCCAGCAGCTTGATTGGGGACAACTATGGCTACACCTTC
CDR3aa: CASSLIGDNYGYTF

v_gene: TRBV19
j_gene: TRBJ1-4
len: 14
abundance: many
d_gene: NA
CDR3nt: TGTGCCAGTACCTCATTCTACCGGGAGCCAAAACTGTTTTTT
CDR3aa: CASTSFYREPKLFF

v_gene: TRBV7-3
j_gene: TRBJ2-3
len: 14
abundance: many
d_gene: TRBD2
CDR3nt: TGTGCCAGCAGCACTAGCGGCAACACAGATACGCAGTATTTT
CDR3aa: CASSTSGNTDTQYF

v_gene: TRBV5-1
j_gene: TRBJ1-1
len: 16
abundance: NA
d_gene: NA
CDR3nt: TGCGCCAGCAGCTCCGGGGGAGGTTCTATGAACACTGAAGCTTTCTTT
CDR3aa: CASSSGGGSMNTEAFF

v_gene: TRBV5-1
j_gene: TRBJ1-1
len: 14
abundance: NA
d_gene: NA
CDR3nt: TGCGCCAGCAGCTTCAGGGAGCCGAACACTGAAGCTTTCTTT
CDR3aa: CASSFREPNTEAFF

v_gene: TRBV7-2
j_gene: TRBJ1-6
len: 14
abundance: NA
d_gene: NA
CDR3nt: TGTGCCAGCAGCCCGCCCCTCCATAATTCACCCCTCCACTTT
CDR3aa: CASSPPLHNSPLHF

v_gene: TRBV4-2
j_gene: TRBJ2-2
len: 17
abundance: NA
d_gene: NA
CDR3nt: TGTGCCAGGGCCCCCGGGCTTGCGGGGGCCGCCTTAGGGGAGCTGTTTTTT
CDR3aa: CARAPGLAGAALGELFF

v_gene: TRBV12-3/TRBV12-4
j_gene: TRBJ1-2
len: 14
abundance: NA
d_gene: NA
CDR3nt: TGTGCCAGCAGTTTAGGGGACGGATACTATGGCTACACCTTC
CDR3aa: CASSLGDGYYGYTF

v_gene: TRBV9
j_gene: TRBJ1-5
len: 15
abundance: few
d_gene: NA
CDR3nt: TGTGCCAGCAGCGTCCACCCAGGGGACAATCAGCCCCAGCATTTT
CDR3aa: CASSVHPGDNQPQHF

v_gene: TRBV4-2
j_gene: TRBJ2-5
len: 16
abundance: many
d_gene: NA
CDR3nt: TGTGCCAGCAGCCCCGCTGGATGGAGGGGGCAAGTGACCCAGTACTTC
CDR3aa: CASSPAGWRGQVTQYF

v_gene: TRBV20-1
j_gene: TRBJ2-3
len: 15
abundance: few
d_gene: TRBD2
CDR3nt: TGCAGTGCGTCGGGGGGGACTAGCGGCACAGATACGCAGTATTTT
CDR3aa: CSASGGTSGTDTQYF

v_gene: TRBV4-1
j_gene: TRBJ2-7
len: 15
abundance: few
d_gene: TRBD2
CDR3nt: TGCGCCAGCAGACAGGGGACTAGCGATTTTCACGAGCAGTACTTC
CDR3aa: CASRQGTSDFHEQYF

v_gene: TRBV11-1
j_gene: TRBJ1-4
len: 22
abundance: few
d_gene: NA
CDR3nt: TGTGCCAGCAGTTTTAGCAAACTTTATACCCTTGGTGTTAGTGCAACTAATGAAAAACTGTTTTTT
CDR3aa: CASSFSKLYTLGVSATNEKLFF

v_gene: TRBV5-1
j_gene: TRBJ2-1
len: 16
abundance: few
d_gene: TRBD1
CDR3nt: TGCGCCAGTAAACCCGGACAGGGCAACTCCTACAATGAGCAGTTCTTC
CDR3aa: CASKPGQGNSYNEQFF

v_gene: TRBV5-6
j_gene: TRBJ2-1
len: 13
abundance: many
d_gene: NA
CDR3nt: TGTGCCAGCAGCTCGGAGCCGGGATCTGAGCAGTTCTTC
CDR3aa: CASSSEPGSEQFF

v_gene: TRBV20-1
j_gene: TRBJ2-1
len: 13
abundance: many
d_gene: NA
CDR3nt: TGCAGTGCTAGTCGGGGGACCTACAATGAGCAGTTCTTC
CDR3aa: CSASRGTYNEQFF

v_gene: TRBV28
j_gene: TRBJ1-1
len: 14
abundance: many
d_gene: NA
CDR3nt: TGTGCCAGCAGCCCCTCCGGGGCGGCAATTGAAGCTTTCTTT
CDR3aa: CASSPSGAAIEAFF

v_gene: TRBV20-1
j_gene: TRBJ2-3
len: 11
abundance: few
d_gene: NA
CDR3nt: TGCAGTGCTAGGCCAGAAGATACGCAGTATTTT
CDR3aa: CSARPEDTQYF

v_gene: TRBV4-1
j_gene: TRBJ2-7
len: 16
abundance: NA
d_gene: TRBD2
CDR3nt: TGCGCCAGCAGCCAAGCTGACCTAGCGGGAGTAGGAAAGCAGTACTTC
CDR3aa: CASSQADLAGVGKQYF

v_gene: TRBV30
j_gene: TRBJ2-1
len: 13
abundance: many
d_gene: TRBD1
CDR3nt: TGTGCCTGGGCAAACAGGGGGCGCAATGAGCAGTTCTTC
CDR3aa: CAWANRGRNEQFF

v_gene: TRBV5-4
j_gene: TRBJ2-4
len: 14
abundance: many
d_gene: NA
CDR3nt: TGTGCCAGCAGCTTAGCTGTAGCCAAAAACATTCAGTACTTC
CDR3aa: CASSLAVAKNIQYF

v_gene: TRBV20-1
j_gene: TRBJ2-3
len: 13
abundance: few
d_gene: NA
CDR3nt: TGCAGTGTTCCAGTAGGTAGTACAGATACGCAGTATTTT
CDR3aa: CSVPVGSTDTQYF

v_gene: TRBV10-3
j_gene: TRBJ2-3
len: 14
abundance: few
d_gene: NA
CDR3nt: TGTGCCATCAGTGAGCCCGCCGGGGCCGATACGCAGTATTTT
CDR3aa: CAISEPAGADTQYF

v_gene: TRBV7-6
j_gene: TRBJ2-7
len: 21
abundance: few
d_gene: TRBD2
CDR3nt: TGTGCCAGCAGCCTATTCCCGAGTGTTATCCGGACTAGCGGAAACTCCTACGAGCAGTACTTC
CDR3aa: CASSLFPSVIRTSGNSYEQYF

v_gene: TRBV5-1
j_gene: TRBJ2-7
len: 14
abundance: few
d_gene: NA
CDR3nt: TGCGCCAGCAGATCTTCCCTAATGTCCTACGAGCAGTACTTC
CDR3aa: CASRSSLMSYEQYF

v_gene: TRBV20-1
j_gene: TRBJ1-6
len: 16
abundance: many
d_gene: NA
CDR3nt: TGCAGTGCTAGAGAAAGGTTAAGCTCCTATAATTCACCCCTCCACTTT
CDR3aa: CSARERLSSYNSPLHF

v_gene: TRBV10-3
j_gene: TRBJ2-1
len: 15
abundance: many
d_gene: NA
CDR3nt: TGTGCCATCAGCAACACAGGGAGCAAAGGTGATGAGCAGTTCTTC
CDR3aa: CAISNTGSKGDEQFF

v_gene: TRBV7-2
j_gene: TRBJ2-1
len: 16
abundance: many
d_gene: NA
CDR3nt: TGTGCCAGCAGCCAACGGGACGTACTTTCCTACAATGAGCAGTTCTTC
CDR3aa: CASSQRDVLSYNEQFF

v_gene: TRBV7-6
j_gene: TRBJ2-7
len: 15
abundance: few
d_gene: NA
CDR3nt: TGTGCCAGCAGCTTAGGTCCCGGAAGCCAATACGAGCAGTACTTC
CDR3aa: CASSLGPGSQYEQYF

v_gene: TRBV6-1
j_gene: TRBJ2-7
len: 15
abundance: few
d_gene: TRBD1
CDR3nt: TGTGCCAGCAGCCTCGCACAGGGGTACAACTACGAGCAGTACTTC
CDR3aa: CASSLAQGYNYEQYF

v_gene: TRBV5-1
j_gene: TRBJ1-4
len: 15
abundance: many
d_gene: TRBD1
CDR3nt: TGCGCCAGCAGCCCCGCTGGGACAGGGGGCGAAAAACTGTTTTTT
CDR3aa: CASSPAGTGGEKLFF

v_gene: TRBV3-1
j_gene: TRBJ2-2
len: 16
abundance: NA
d_gene: TRBD2
CDR3nt: TGTGCCAGCAGCCAGGGGGGACTAGCTGGAACCGGGGAGCTGTTTTTT
CDR3aa: CASSQGGLAGTGELFF

v_gene: TRBV20-1
j_gene: TRBJ2-7
len: 15
abundance: few
d_gene: TRBD1
CDR3nt: TGCAGTGCTAGAGACCAAAAGACCGACAGGGTCCAAAAGTACTTC
CDR3aa: CSARDQKTDRVQKYF

v_gene: TRBV2
j_gene: TRBJ2-5
len: 13
abundance: few
d_gene: NA
CDR3nt: TGTGCCAGCAGTGATCGGATTGGGGAGACCCAGTACTTC
CDR3aa: CASSDRIGETQYF

v_gene: TRBV27
j_gene: TRBJ2-3
len: 15
abundance: many
d_gene: NA
CDR3nt: TGTGCCAGCAGCCCCATCGCCGGGGGTCAGGATACGCAGTATTTT
CDR3aa: CASSPIAGGQDTQYF

v_gene: TRBV6-4
j_gene: TRBJ2-1
len: 22
abundance: NA
d_gene: TRBD2
CDR3nt: TGTGCCACCCAAACAGGGTTTTCCCTCGGGACTAGCGGGCGAAGCTCCTACAATGAGCAGTTCTTC
CDR3aa: CATQTGFSLGTSGRSSYNEQFF

v_gene: TRBV7-2
j_gene: TRBJ2-4
len: 17
abundance: NA
d_gene: TRBD2
CDR3nt: TGTGCCAGCAGCTTAGCGGGGACTAGCGGGATCAAAAACATTCAGTACTTC
CDR3aa: CASSLAGTSGIKNIQYF

v_gene: TRBV7-9
j_gene: TRBJ2-7
len: 13
abundance: NA
d_gene: NA
CDR3nt: TGTGCCAGCAGCGGGTACGGGGGCCACGAGCAGTACTTC
CDR3aa: CASSGYGGHEQYF

v_gene: TRBV12-3/TRBV12-4
j_gene: TRBJ2-5
len: 13
abundance: many
d_gene: NA
CDR3nt: TGTGCCAGCAGTTTAAGAGGGGATGGGACCCAGTACTTC
CDR3aa: CASSLRGDGTQYF

v_gene: TRBV10-3
j_gene: TRBJ1-1
len: 15
abundance: many
d_gene: NA
CDR3nt: TGTGCCATCAGCGGAAATGGAGCACCGGGCACTGAAGCTTTCTTT
CDR3aa: CAISGNGAPGTEAFF

v_gene: TRBV12-3/TRBV12-4
j_gene: TRBJ2-5
len: 15
abundance: NA
d_gene: NA
CDR3nt: TGTGCCAGCAGTTTCCACTCGGGGGGCGAAGAGACCCAGTACTTC
CDR3aa: CASSFHSGGEETQYF

v_gene: TRBV20-1
j_gene: TRBJ2-1
len: 17
abundance: NA
d_gene: TRBD2
CDR3nt: TGCAGTGCTAGCCTATACAGGACTAGCGGGAGTCGCCATGAGCAGTTCTTC
CDR3aa: CSASLYRTSGSRHEQFF

v_gene: TRBV5-1
j_gene: TRBJ2-5
len: 15
abundance: many
d_gene: NA
CDR3nt: TGCGCCAGCAGCTTATCGCGGGCGGTCTCAGAGACCCAGTACTTC
CDR3aa: CASSLSRAVSETQYF

v_gene: TRBV7-8
j_gene: TRBJ2-2
len: 15
abundance: many
d_gene: TRBD2
CDR3nt: TGTGCCAGCAGCTCAAGCGGGGGCGGCACCGGGGAGCTGTTTTTT
CDR3aa: CASSSSGGGTGELFF

v_gene: TRBV9
j_gene: TRBJ2-3
len: 12
abundance: many
d_gene: NA
CDR3nt: TGTGCCAGCAGCTACACCGGAGATACGCAGTATTTT
CDR3aa: CASSYTGDTQYF

v_gene: TRBV7-6
j_gene: TRBJ1-6
len: 17
abundance: few
d_gene: TRBD1
CDR3nt: TGTGCCAGCAGCTTAAAGACAGGGAGCTCCTATAATTCACCCCTCCACTTT
CDR3aa: CASSLKTGSSYNSPLHF

v_gene: TRBV5-1
j_gene: TRBJ2-7
len: 15
abundance: NA
d_gene: TRBD2
CDR3nt: TGCGCCAGCAGCTCGGGACTACTACTCCCCTACGAGCAGTACTTC
CDR3aa: CASSSGLLLPYEQYF

v_gene: TRBV20-1
j_gene: TRBJ2-7
len: 12
abundance: NA
d_gene: TRBD2
CDR3nt: TGCAGTGCTAGGACGGGGGGGTACGAGCAGTACTTC
CDR3aa: CSARTGGYEQYF

v_gene: TRBV5-1
j_gene: TRBJ2-1
len: 15
abundance: NA
d_gene: NA
CDR3nt: TGCGCCAGCAGCTTGGCAGGGGCGGTCTACAATGAGCAGTTCTTC
CDR3aa: CASSLAGAVYNEQFF

v_gene: TRBV20-1
j_gene: TRBJ2-3
len: 16
abundance: many
d_gene: NA
CDR3nt: TGCAGTGCTAGAGATTCGAGGGGGGCCTTCACAGATACGCAGTATTTT
CDR3aa: CSARDSRGAFTDTQYF